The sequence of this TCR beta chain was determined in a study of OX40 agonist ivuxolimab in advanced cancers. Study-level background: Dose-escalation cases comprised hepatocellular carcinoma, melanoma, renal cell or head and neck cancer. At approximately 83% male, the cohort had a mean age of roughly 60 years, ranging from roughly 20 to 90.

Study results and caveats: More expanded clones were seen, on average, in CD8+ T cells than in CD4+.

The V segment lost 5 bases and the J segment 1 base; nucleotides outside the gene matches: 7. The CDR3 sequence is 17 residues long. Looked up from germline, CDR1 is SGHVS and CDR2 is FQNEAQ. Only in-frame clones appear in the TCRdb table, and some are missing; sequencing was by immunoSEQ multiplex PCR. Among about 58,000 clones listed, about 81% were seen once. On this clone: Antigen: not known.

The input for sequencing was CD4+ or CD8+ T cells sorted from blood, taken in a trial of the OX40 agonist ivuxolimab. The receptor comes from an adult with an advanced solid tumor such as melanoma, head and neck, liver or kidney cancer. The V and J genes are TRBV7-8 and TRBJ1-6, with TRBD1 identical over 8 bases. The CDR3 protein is CASSPRTGPSYNSPLHF. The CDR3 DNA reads TGTGCCAGCAGCCCCCGGACAGGGCCGTCCTATAATTCACCCCTCCACTTT.